Listed below are T cell receptor beta chains from one sample, sequenced in a study of radiotherapy plus CTLA-4 blockade in lung cancer. Clones were read by immunoSEQ multiplex PCR, and TCRdb kept only the in-frame ones, dropping some. The table lists 50,000 to 85,000 clones, about 85% of them singletons. The material was peripheral blood, obtained from a patient treated with radiotherapy plus ipilimumab. Receptors originate from a human donor with non-small cell lung cancer who had a partial response to radiotherapy plus ipilimumab. CDR3s include the opening cysteine and the closing phenylalanine or tryptophan. Fields, in order: CDR3 protein, CDR3 DNA, clone size, D gene, CDR3 length, V gene, J gene. The D gene is left open where the match is weak. The size of a clone is reported for some rows only, either as once, few or many, or as a class for expanded clones.

CDR3: CASSLTSGQGVYEQYF; DNA: TGTGCCAGCAGCCTAACGTCGGGACAGGGGGTCTACGAGCAGTACTTC; size: NA; D: TRBD1; length: 16; V: TRBV7-2; J: TRBJ2-7
CDR3: CASSYLLAGSYNEQFF; DNA: TGCGCCAGCAGCTACCTATTAGCGGGATCCTACAATGAGCAGTTCTTC; size: NA; D: TRBD2; length: 16; V: TRBV4-1; J: TRBJ2-1
CDR3: CATSRAGGPYNEQFF; DNA: TGTGCCACCAGCAGAGCGGGAGGACCATACAATGAGCAGTTCTTC; size: NA; D: TRBD2; length: 15; V: TRBV15; J: TRBJ2-1
CDR3: CASSLYYGGANTDTQYF; DNA: TGTGCCAGTAGTCTGTATTACGGCGGAGCGAACACAGATACGCAGTATTTT; size: NA; D: NA; length: 17; V: TRBV19; J: TRBJ2-3
CDR3: CAWSTHLRQQETQYF; DNA: TGTGCCTGGAGTACCCACCTACGACAACAAGAGACCCAGTACTTC; size: NA; D: NA; length: 15; V: TRBV30; J: TRBJ2-5
CDR3: CASSQDRQGASKGYTF; DNA: TGTGCCAGCAGCCAAGATCGGCAGGGGGCATCGAAGGGCTACACCTTC; size: few; D: TRBD1; length: 16; V: TRBV4-2; J: TRBJ1-2
CDR3: CASSPQGGSPPDTQYF; DNA: TGTGCCAGCAGCCCCCAGGGCGGGAGCCCCCCAGATACGCAGTATTTT; size: NA; D: TRBD2; length: 16; V: TRBV7-9; J: TRBJ2-3
CDR3: CASSALAGSTDTQYF; DNA: TGTGCCAGCAGTGCCCTAGCGGGTAGCACAGATACGCAGTATTTT; size: NA; D: TRBD2; length: 15; V: TRBV6-1; J: TRBJ2-3
CDR3: CASSPPEAKNIQYF; DNA: TGTGCCAGCAGCCCGCCTGAGGCCAAAAACATTCAGTACTTC; size: NA; D: NA; length: 14; V: TRBV7-9; J: TRBJ2-4
CDR3: CASSLGDRNQPQHF; DNA: TGTGCCAGCAGTTTAGGGGACAGAAATCAGCCCCAGCATTTT; size: NA; D: TRBD1; length: 14; V: TRBV28; J: TRBJ1-5
CDR3: CASSGQLNQPQHF; DNA: TGTGCCAGCAGCGGACAGCTCAATCAGCCTCAGCATTTT; size: NA; D: NA; length: 13; V: TRBV2; J: TRBJ1-5
CDR3: CASRSLAGVNTGELFF; DNA: TGTGCCAGCAGATCCCTAGCGGGAGTTAACACCGGGGAGCTGTTTTTT; size: once; D: TRBD2; length: 16; V: TRBV7-6; J: TRBJ2-2
CDR3: CASSPQGTSGRGEQFF; DNA: TGTGCCAGCTCACCACAGGGGACTAGCGGGAGGGGTGAGCAGTTCTTC; size: NA; D: TRBD2; length: 16; V: TRBV18; J: TRBJ2-1
CDR3: CASAGDYNEQFF; DNA: TGTGCCAGCGCCGGGGATTACAATGAGCAGTTCTTC; size: few; D: NA; length: 12; V: TRBV6-6; J: TRBJ2-1
CDR3: CASSPSAQETQYF; DNA: TGTGCCAGCAGCCCCAGCGCTCAAGAGACCCAGTACTTC; size: few; D: NA; length: 13; V: TRBV6-5; J: TRBJ2-5
CDR3: CAALTDSSLSTDTQYF; DNA: TGTGCCGCCTTAACCGACTCGTCTCTTAGCACAGATACGCAGTATTTT; size: NA; D: NA; length: 16; V: TRBV6-6; J: TRBJ2-3
CDR3: CAWSPPAGELFF; DNA: TGTGCCTGGAGTCCCCCAGCCGGGGAGCTGTTTTTT; size: NA; D: NA; length: 12; V: TRBV30; J: TRBJ2-2
CDR3: CASSLGLSYEQYF; DNA: TGTGCCAGCAGTTTAGGACTCTCCTACGAGCAGTACTTC; size: NA; D: NA; length: 13; V: TRBV27; J: TRBJ2-7